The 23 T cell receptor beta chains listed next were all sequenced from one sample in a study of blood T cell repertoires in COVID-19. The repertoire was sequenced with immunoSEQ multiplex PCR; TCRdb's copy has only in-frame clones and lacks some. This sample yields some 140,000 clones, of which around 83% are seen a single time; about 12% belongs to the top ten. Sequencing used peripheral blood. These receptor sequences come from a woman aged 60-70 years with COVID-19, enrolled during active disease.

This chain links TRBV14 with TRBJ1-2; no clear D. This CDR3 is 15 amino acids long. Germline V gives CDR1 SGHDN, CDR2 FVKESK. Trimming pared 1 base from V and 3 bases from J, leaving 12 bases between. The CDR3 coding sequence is TGTGCCAGCAGCCAAGTACGGACGGACTACTATGGCTACACCTTC. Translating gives CASSQVRTDYYGYTF.

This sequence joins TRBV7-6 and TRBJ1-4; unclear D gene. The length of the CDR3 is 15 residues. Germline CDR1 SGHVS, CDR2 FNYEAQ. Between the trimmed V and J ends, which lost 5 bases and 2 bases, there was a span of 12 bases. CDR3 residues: CASSPSYGTNEKLFF. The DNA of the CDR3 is TGTGCCAGCAGCCCGAGCTATGGTACTAATGAAAAACTGTTTTTT. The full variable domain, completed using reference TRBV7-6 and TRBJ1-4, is GAGVSQSPRYKVTKRGQDVALRCDPISGHVSLYWYRQALGQGPEFLTYFNYEAQQDKSGLPNDRFSAERPEGSISTLTIQRTEQRDSAMYRCASSPSYGTNEKLFFGSGTQLSVL.

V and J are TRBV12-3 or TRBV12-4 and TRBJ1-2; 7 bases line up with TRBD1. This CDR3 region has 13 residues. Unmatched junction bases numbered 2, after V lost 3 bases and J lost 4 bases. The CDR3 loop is CASSFGTVYGYTF. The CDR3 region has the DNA TGTGCCAGCAGTTTTGGGACAGTCTATGGCTACACCTTC.

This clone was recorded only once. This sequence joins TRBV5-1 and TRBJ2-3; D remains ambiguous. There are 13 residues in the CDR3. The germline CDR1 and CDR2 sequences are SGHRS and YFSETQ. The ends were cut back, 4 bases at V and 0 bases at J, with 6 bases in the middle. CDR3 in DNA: TGCGCCAGCAGCCGCGGAAGCACAGATACGCAGTATTTT. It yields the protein CASSRGSTDTQYF.

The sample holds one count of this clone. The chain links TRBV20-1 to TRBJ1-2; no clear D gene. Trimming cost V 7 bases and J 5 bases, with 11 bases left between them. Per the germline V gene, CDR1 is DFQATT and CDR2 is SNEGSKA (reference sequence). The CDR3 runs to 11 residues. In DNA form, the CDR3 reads TGCAGTGTCTCTGATAGTTATGGCTACACCTTC. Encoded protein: CSVSDSYGYTF.

The CDR3 DNA sequence: TGTGCCAGCCGCTCCCAGGGTAGGTTGTCCTACAATGAGCAGTTCTTC. This codes for CASRSQGRLSYNEQFF. The chain uses TRBV27 and TRBJ2-1; weak D call: TRBD1 (5 bases). Germline V gene lookup returns CDR1 MNHEY and CDR2 SMNVEV (reference sequence). The CDR3 contains 16 residues. The V and J ends lost 8 bases and 1 base respectively, with 18 bases between them.

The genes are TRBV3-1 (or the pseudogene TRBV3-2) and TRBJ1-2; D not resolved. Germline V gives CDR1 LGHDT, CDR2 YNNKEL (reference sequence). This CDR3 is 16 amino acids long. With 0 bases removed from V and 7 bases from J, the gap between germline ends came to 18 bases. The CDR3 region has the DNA TGTGCCAGCAGCCAAGATTCTGTCCGACGGGGAGTTGGCTACACCTTC. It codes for CASSQDSVRRGVGYTF.

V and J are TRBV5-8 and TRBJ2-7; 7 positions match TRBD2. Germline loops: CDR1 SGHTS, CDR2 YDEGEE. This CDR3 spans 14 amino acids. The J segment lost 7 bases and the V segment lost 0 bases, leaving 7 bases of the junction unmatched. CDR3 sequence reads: CASSLAGLYGEQYV. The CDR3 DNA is TGTGCCAGCAGCTTGGCGGGACTATATGGGGAGCAGTACGTC.

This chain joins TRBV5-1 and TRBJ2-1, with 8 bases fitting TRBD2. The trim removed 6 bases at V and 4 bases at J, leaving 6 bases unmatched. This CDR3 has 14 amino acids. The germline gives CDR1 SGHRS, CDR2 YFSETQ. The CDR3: CASTHGGGYNEQFF. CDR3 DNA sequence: TGCGCCAGCACCCATGGCGGGGGGTACAATGAGCAGTTCTTC.

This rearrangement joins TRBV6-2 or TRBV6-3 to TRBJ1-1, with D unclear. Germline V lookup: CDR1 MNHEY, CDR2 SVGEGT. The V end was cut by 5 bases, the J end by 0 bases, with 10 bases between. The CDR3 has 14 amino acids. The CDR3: CASSQPGLNTEAFF. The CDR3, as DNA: TGTGCCAGCAGTCAACCGGGGTTGAACACTGAAGCTTTCTTT.

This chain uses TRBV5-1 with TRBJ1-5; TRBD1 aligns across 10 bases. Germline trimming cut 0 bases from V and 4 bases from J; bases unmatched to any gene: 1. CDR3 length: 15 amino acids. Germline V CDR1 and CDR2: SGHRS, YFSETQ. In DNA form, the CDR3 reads TGCGCCAGCAGCTTGGGACAGGGGGCGAATCAGCCCCAGCATTTT. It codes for CASSLGQGANQPQHF. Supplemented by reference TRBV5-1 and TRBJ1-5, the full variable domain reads KAGVTQTPRYLIKTRGQQVTLSCSPISGHRSVSWYQQTPGQGLQFLFEYFSETQRNKGNFPGRFSGRQFSNSRSEMNVSTLELGDSALYLCASSLGQGANQPQHFGDGTRLSIL.

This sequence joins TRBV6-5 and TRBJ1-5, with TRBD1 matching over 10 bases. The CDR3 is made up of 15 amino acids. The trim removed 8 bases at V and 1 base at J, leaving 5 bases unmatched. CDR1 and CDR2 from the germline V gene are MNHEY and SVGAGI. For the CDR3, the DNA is TGTGCCAGCTCCGGGACAGGGGCGAGCAATCAGCCCCAGCATTTT. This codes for CASSGTGASNQPQHF.

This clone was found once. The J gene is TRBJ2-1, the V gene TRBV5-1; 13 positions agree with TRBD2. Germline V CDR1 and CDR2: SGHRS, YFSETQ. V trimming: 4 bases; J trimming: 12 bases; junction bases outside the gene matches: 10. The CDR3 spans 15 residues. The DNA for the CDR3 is TGCGCCAGCAGCGGCCCCGGGACTAGCGGGGCCTTGCAGTTCTTC. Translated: CASSGPGTSGALQFF.

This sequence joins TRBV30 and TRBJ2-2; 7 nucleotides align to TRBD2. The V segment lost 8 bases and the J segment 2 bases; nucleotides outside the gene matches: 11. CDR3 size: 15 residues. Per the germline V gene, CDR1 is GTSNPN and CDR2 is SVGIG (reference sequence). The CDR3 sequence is CALSPGLLNTGELFF. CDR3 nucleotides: TGTGCCCTAAGCCCGGGACTACTAAACACCGGGGAGCTGTTTTTT.

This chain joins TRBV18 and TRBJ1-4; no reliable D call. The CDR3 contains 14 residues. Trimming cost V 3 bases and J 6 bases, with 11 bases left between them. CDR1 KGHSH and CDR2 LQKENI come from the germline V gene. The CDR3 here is CASSPGAGDEKLFF. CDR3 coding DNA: TGTGCCAGCTCACCCGGAGCTGGTGATGAAAAACTGTTTTTT.

CDR3 loop: CASSFSRVIRAFF. The CDR3 coding sequence is TGTGCCAGCAGCTTCTCTCGGGTCATAAGAGCTTTCTTT. The chain is built from TRBV5-6 and TRBJ1-1; D uncertain. Looked up from germline, CDR1 is SGHDT and CDR2 is YYEEEE. The CDR3 length is 13 residues. The V end was cut by 2 bases, the J end by 10 bases, with 15 bases between.

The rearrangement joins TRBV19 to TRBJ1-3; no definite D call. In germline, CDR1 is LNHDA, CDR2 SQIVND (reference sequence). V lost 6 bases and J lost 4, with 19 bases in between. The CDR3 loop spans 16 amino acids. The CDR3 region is CASRTTPVRPGNTIYF. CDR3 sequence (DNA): TGTGCCAGTAGAACTACTCCAGTGAGACCCGGAAACACCATATATTTT.

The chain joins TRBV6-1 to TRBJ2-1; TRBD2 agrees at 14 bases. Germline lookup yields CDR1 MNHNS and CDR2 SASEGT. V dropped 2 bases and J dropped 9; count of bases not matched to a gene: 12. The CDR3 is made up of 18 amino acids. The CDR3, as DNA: TGTGCCAGCAGTGAACGTCGATGGGGGACTAGCGGGAGTATTGAGCAGTTCTTC. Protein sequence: CASSERRWGTSGSIEQFF.

The CDR3 spells CASSYDTVMNTEAFF. CDR3 nucleotide sequence: TGTGCCAGCAGTTACGACACAGTCATGAACACTGAAGCTTTCTTT. This chain links TRBV6-5 with TRBJ1-1; D uncertain. The germline CDR1 and CDR2 sequences are MNHEY and SVGAGI. Trimming stripped 2 bases from V and 0 bases from J, with 10 bases between. The CDR3 loop spans 15 amino acids.

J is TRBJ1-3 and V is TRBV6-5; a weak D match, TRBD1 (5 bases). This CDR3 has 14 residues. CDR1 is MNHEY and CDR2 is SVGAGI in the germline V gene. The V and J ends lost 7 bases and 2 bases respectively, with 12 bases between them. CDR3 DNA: TGTGCCAGCATTCATACAGGCCCTGGAAACACCATATATTTT. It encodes CASIHTGPGNTIYF.

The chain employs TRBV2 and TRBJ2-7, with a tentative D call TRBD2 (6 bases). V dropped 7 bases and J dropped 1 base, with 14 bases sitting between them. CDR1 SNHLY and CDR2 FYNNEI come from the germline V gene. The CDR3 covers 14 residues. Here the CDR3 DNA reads TGTGCCAGCACCCCGTATCGGGAGTCCTACGAGCAGTACTTC. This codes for CASTPYRESYEQYF. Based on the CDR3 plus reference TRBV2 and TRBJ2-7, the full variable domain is EPEVTQTPSHQVTQMGQEVILRCVPISNHLYFYWYRQILGQKVEFLVSFYNNEISEKSEIFDDQFSVERPDGSNFTLKIRSTKLEDSAMYFCASTPYRESYEQYFGPGTRLTVT.

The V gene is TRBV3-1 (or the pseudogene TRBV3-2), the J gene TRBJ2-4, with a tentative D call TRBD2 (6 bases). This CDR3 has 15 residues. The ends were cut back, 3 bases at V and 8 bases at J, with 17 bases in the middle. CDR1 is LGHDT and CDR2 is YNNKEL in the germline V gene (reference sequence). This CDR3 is CASSQLSSVSYIQYF. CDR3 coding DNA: TGTGCCAGCAGCCAGCTTTCTAGCGTGAGTTACATTCAGTACTTC.

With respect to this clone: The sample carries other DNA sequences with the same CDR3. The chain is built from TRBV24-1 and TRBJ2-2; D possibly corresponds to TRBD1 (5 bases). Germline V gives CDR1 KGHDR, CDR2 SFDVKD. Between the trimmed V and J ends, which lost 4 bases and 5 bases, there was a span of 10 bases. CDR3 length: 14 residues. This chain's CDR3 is CATSERGRTGELFF. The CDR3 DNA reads TGTGCCACCAGTGAAAGGGGCCGGACCGGGGAGCTGTTTTTT.